These 18 T cell receptor beta chains came from one sample sequenced in a study of T cells in women clearing cervical HPV infection. Clones were read by immunoSEQ multiplex PCR, and TCRdb kept only the in-frame ones, dropping some. In total, the table holds around 30,000 clones. The specimen sequenced was blood buffy coat. These receptors were taken from a woman aged 18 to 75 with a cervical HPV16 infection that either progressed to CIN3+ or cleared (not recorded which).

In the case of this clone: The CDR3 end falls 3 residues outside the read, so it is completed with the germline J gene. The chain combines TRBV2 with TRBJ2-3; 15 positions match TRBD2. Germline V lookup: CDR1 SNHLY, CDR2 FYNNEI. There are 16 residues in the CDR3. The CDR3 spells CASQKETGLAGGTQYF. The sequenced part of the CDR3 DNA is TGTGCCAGCCAAAAAGAGACGGGACTAGCGGGGGGAACG.

Details on this clone: The CDR3 end falls 3 residues outside the read, so it is completed with the germline J gene. V usage is TRBV18 and J usage is TRBJ1-2; the match to TRBD1 covers 10 bases. The CDR3 contains 19 residues. CDR1 and CDR2 from the germline V gene are KGHSH and LQKENI. Losses at the gene ends were 0 bases for V and 4 bases for J; bases not matched to a gene: 14. CDR3 region: CASSPPGLQTGTGVYGYTF. The covered CDR3 bases are TGTGCCAGCTCACCACCGGGTCTGCAAACCGGGACAGGGGTCTATGGC.

With respect to this clone: Coverage ceases 3 residues before the CDR3 finishes, and the germline J gene fills in the end. The rearrangement joins TRBV20-1 to TRBJ2-3; 10 bases are shared with TRBD2. Germline V lookup: CDR1 DFQATT, CDR2 SNEGSKA (reference sequence). Trimming took 0 bases from V and 3 from J; bases not matched to a gene: 6. CDR3 length: 16 amino acids. The CDR3 spells CSARDTLAGDTDTQYF. Incomplete CDR3 DNA: TGCAGTGCTAGAGATACGCTAGCGGGGGATACAGATACG.

As to this clone: The sequenced fragment ends 3 residues before the CDR3 boundary, so the rest is inferred from the germline J gene. The V gene is TRBV19, the J gene TRBJ2-5; D gene uncertain. V dropped 5 bases and J dropped 3 bases, with 10 bases sitting between them. Germline lookup yields CDR1 LNHDA and CDR2 SQIVND (reference sequence). The CDR3 runs 13 residues. CDR3 sequence reads: CASSSQSKETQYF. The DNA read from the CDR3 is TGTGCCAGTAGTTCGCAGTCCAAAGAGACC.

In the case of this clone: The read is 3 residues too short to cover the CDR3 end, so that end is filled in from the germline J gene. The V gene is TRBV18, the J gene TRBJ1-2, with 8 bases lining up with TRBD1. Germline CDR1 reads KGHSH; CDR2 reads LQKENI. The CDR3 is 17 residues long. V shed 3 bases, J shed 4 bases, and the junction held 13 bases outside the gene matches. The CDR3 region is CASSPLGTGEGTYGYTF. CDR3 bases read: TGTGCCAGCTCACCCCTTGGGACAGGCGAAGGTACCTATGGC.

About this clone itself: The observed sequence ends 3 residues before the CDR3 terminus, with the missing tail filled in from the germline J gene. This chain joins TRBV29-1 and TRBJ2-3, with 14 bases aligning to TRBD2. V lost 4 bases to trimming and J lost 8 bases; unmatched junction nucleotides: 8. Germline lookup yields CDR1 SQVTM and CDR2 ANQGSEA. The CDR3 contains 15 residues. The sequenced part of the CDR3 DNA is TGCAGCGTTGCGACTAGCGGGAGGGCCGATAGTACG. Translation: CSVATSGRADST. The complete CDR3 protein is CSVATSGRADSTQYF.

Points on this clone: Read data end 3 residues before the CDR3 end; the end is taken from the germline J gene. The chain uses TRBV20-1 and TRBJ2-6; tentatively, D is TRBD1 (6 bases). V was shortened by 6 bases and J by 0 bases, with 9 bases between the two germline ends. The CDR3 is 14 residues long. The germline gives CDR1 DFQATT, CDR2 SNEGSKA (reference sequence). The CDR3 protein is CSARTVSGANVLTF. CDR3 DNA, as far as it was read: TGCAGTGCCAGGACAGTCTCTGGGGCCAACGTC.

To note about this clone: The missing CDR3 end, 3 residues past where the read stops, is filled in from the germline J gene. The chain recombines TRBV15 with TRBJ2-2; 10 bases map to TRBD1. The CDR3 is 15 amino acids. The V gene end was trimmed by 3 bases and the J gene end by 6 bases; junction bases not matched to a gene: 4. The V gene's germline CDR1 is LNHNV and CDR2 YYDKDF (reference sequence). The DNA read from the CDR3 is TGTGCCACCAGCAGGTTGGACAGGGGGGCCGGGGAG. This encodes CATSRLDRGAGE. The complete CDR3 protein is CATSRLDRGAGELFF.

Notes on this clone: Read coverage stops 3 residues before the CDR3 terminus; the germline J gene supplies the remainder. This chain links TRBV20-1 with TRBJ2-5, with TRBD2 matching 7 bases. This CDR3 is built from 14 residues. Germline V gives CDR1 DFQATT, CDR2 SNEGSKA (reference sequence). Losses at the gene ends were 3 bases for V and 5 bases for J; bases not matched to a gene: 9. This chain's CDR3 is CSASLPRGEETQYF. The CDR3 bases that were read are TGCAGTGCTAGCTTGCCTCGGGGGGAGGAGACC.

As concerns this clone: The CDR3 extends 3 residues past the end of the read, so its final part is completed from the germline J gene. This rearrangement joins TRBV12-3 or TRBV12-4 to TRBJ2-1; weak D call: TRBD1 (5 bases). The V end lost 3 bases, the J end lost 2 bases, and 11 bases lay between the germline ends. This CDR3 is 15 amino acids long. Incomplete CDR3 DNA: TGTGCCAGCAGTTTCGTCACAGGACCCTACAATGAG. It yields the protein CASSFVTGPYNE. The CDR3 in full is CASSFVTGPYNEQFF.

With respect to this clone: The CDR3 goes on 3 residues after the read ends, and that part is filled in from the germline J gene. The V and J genes are TRBV7-9 and TRBJ1-1; D unresolved. CDR3 length: 12 amino acids. Trimming removed 4 bases from V and 5 bases from J, with 8 bases in between. From germline, CDR1 is SEHNR and CDR2 FQNEAQ (reference sequence). CDR3 in amino acids: CASSSIRTEAFF. CDR3 DNA, as far as it was read: TGTGCCAGCAGCTCCATCCGGACTGAA.

About this clone: The CDR3 is cut off 3 residues early in the read; its end comes from the germline J gene. The chain links TRBV24-1 to TRBJ2-5; 8 nucleotides align to TRBD1. The CDR3 extends over 14 amino acids. Germline assignment: CDR1 KGHDR and CDR2 SFDVKD. The V gene end was trimmed by 4 bases and the J gene end by 5 bases; junction bases not matched to a gene: 5. This chain's CDR3 is CATSEGQGKETQYF. CDR3 DNA, as far as it was read: TGTGCCACCAGTGAAGGACAGGGAAAGGAGACC.

A note on this clone: The read terminates 3 residues ahead of where the CDR3 ends, so the germline J gene completes it. This sequence joins TRBV3-1 (or the pseudogene TRBV3-2) and TRBJ2-5; 7 bases match TRBD1. This CDR3 comprises 15 residues. From germline, CDR1 is LGHDT and CDR2 YNNKEL (reference sequence). With 6 bases clipped from V and 4 bases from J, the junction kept 11 bases outside the gene matches. CDR3 sequence reads: CASRDSGQVGETQYF. CDR3 DNA (partial): TGTGCCAGCAGAGATTCTGGACAGGTAGGAGAGACC.

About this clone: The read terminates 3 residues before the CDR3 end, so the remaining end is supplied by the germline J gene. J is TRBJ2-2 and V is TRBV10-3; tentative D call: TRBD2 (6 bases). Trimming stripped 4 bases from V and 4 bases from J, with 19 bases between. The CDR3 has 17 residues. Germline V lookup: CDR1 ENHRY, CDR2 SYGVKD. CDR3 DNA (partial): TGTGCCATCAGTGTTTCCTCATACGGGGGACCCACCGGGGAG. It encodes CAISVSSYGGPTGE. The full CDR3 protein is CAISVSSYGGPTGELFF.

CDR3 DNA, as far as it was read: TGCGCCAGCAGCTCGCCACAGGGGGCGGCTAATGAAAAA. It codes for CASSSPQGAANEK. The full-length CDR3 reads as CASSSPQGAANEKLFF. This chain joins TRBV5-1 and TRBJ1-4, with 9 bases lining up with TRBD1. The CDR3 end falls 3 residues outside the read, so it is completed with the germline J gene. CDR3 length: 16 residues. Germline-derived CDR1 and CDR2 are SGHRS and YFSETQ. Trimming cost V 3 bases and J 3 bases; bases outside gene matches: 6. The entire variable domain, with the rest obtained from reference TRBV5-1 and TRBJ1-4, is as follows: KAGVTQTPRYLIKTRGQQVTLSCSPISGHRSVSWYQQTPGQGLQFLFEYFSETQRNKGNFPGRFSGRQFSNSRSEMNVSTLELGDSALYLCASSSPQGAANEKLFFGSGTQLSVL.

Partial CDR3 DNA: TGTGCCAGCAGCTTTTCGGGGACGAACACCGGGGAG. Protein product: CASSFSGTNTGE. The full CDR3 is CASSFSGTNTGELFF. This chain joins TRBV7-2 and TRBJ2-2; weak D call: TRBD2 (5 bases). From the germline J gene comes the end of the CDR3, since the read stops 3 residues before it. The V end lost 3 bases, the J end lost 0 bases, and 8 bases lay between the germline ends. Germline lookup yields CDR1 SGHTA and CDR2 FQGNSA. This CDR3 comprises 15 residues.

Comments on this clone: The read terminates 3 residues before the CDR3 end, so the remaining end is supplied by the germline J gene. The chain combines TRBV5-1 with TRBJ2-1; tentative D call: TRBD2 (6 bases). The germline gives CDR1 SGHRS, CDR2 YFSETQ. The V and J ends lost 0 bases and 4 bases respectively, with 14 bases between them. The CDR3 extends over 16 amino acids. The covered CDR3 bases are TGCGCCAGCAGCTTGGCCCTTGGGACTGATTACAATGAG. It specifies CASSLALGTDYNE. The whole CDR3 reads CASSLALGTDYNEQFF.

Turning to this clone: The CDR3 end is not reached by the read, which stops 3 residues before it; the germline J gene fills it in. The chain links TRBV7-8 to TRBJ2-2; 13 nucleotides match TRBD2. The trim removed 3 bases at V and 3 bases at J, leaving 7 bases unmatched. Looked up from germline, CDR1 is SGHVS and CDR2 is FQNEAQ. The CDR3 is made up of 18 amino acids. The CDR3 reads CASSFSSTSGRDTGELFF. Incomplete CDR3 DNA: TGTGCCAGCAGCTTCTCCTCTACTAGCGGGAGGGACACCGGGGAG.